This entry lists 7 T cell receptor beta chains sequenced from one sample in a study of T cells expressing NK-cell markers (dated by TCRdb to 2018 to 2021). Preparation of the library involved 5' RACE. This sample was sequenced with an Illumina HiSeq 2000. TCRdb reprocessed the sequencing reads and holds a single record per CDR3 protein sequence, with no DNA. The table kept for this sample lists 300,000 to 500,000 distinct CDR3 sequences. Approximately 11% of the sample rests with the top ten. The sequencing sample was made of blood T cells: a sorted CD56 or NKG2C T cell subset, CD4+ or CD8+ T cells, or bulk PBMC T cells (not recorded which). All receptors come from a woman between 50 and 59 years old in good health. Donor details come from another sample of the same person, matched by shared clones.

This chain connects TRBV6-6 to TRBJ2-1; TCRdb proposes TRBD2, but this gene call is untestable without DNA. Per germline, CDR1 MNHNY and CDR2 SVGAGI (reference sequence). CDR3 size: 16 residues. CDR3 residues: CASKLGGGRRTNEQFF.

The rearrangement joins TRBV14 to TRBJ2-1; TCRdb calls TRBD1, which cannot be checked without DNA. This CDR3 contains 14 residues. CDR1 is SGHDN, CDR2 FVKESK, per germline. This CDR3 is CASSPSMGASRQFF.

The chain has TRBV20-1 and TRBJ1-5; the TRBD1 assignment by TCRdb is unverifiable without DNA. CDR3 length: 19 amino acids. Germline-derived CDR1 and CDR2 are DFQATT and SNEGSKA (reference sequence). CDR3: CSARDPMAGTGEGNQPQHF.

J is TRBJ2-5 and V is TRBV6-2 or TRBV6-3; TCRdb's D gene call, TRBD2, goes unchecked for lack of DNA. This CDR3 comprises 14 residues. Germline loops: CDR1 MNHEY, CDR2 SVGEGT. CDR3 sequence: CAIRLAGTQETQYF.

The chain carries TRBV5-1 and TRBJ2-1; TCRdb's D call of TRBD1 is untestable without DNA. Germline CDR1 reads SGHRS; CDR2 reads YFSETQ. This CDR3 comprises 14 residues. This CDR3 reads CASSFAGGGTEQFF.

The rearrangement joins TRBV4-1 to TRBJ1-1; TCRdb indicates TRBD1, and absent DNA this call remains unverified. In germline, CDR1 is MGHRA, CDR2 YSYEKL. This CDR3 region has 11 residues. The CDR3 here is CASRNWGEAFF.

The rearrangement links TRBV7-8 to TRBJ2-7; the D call from TCRdb, TRBD2, cannot be confirmed without DNA. The CDR3 contains 16 residues. The germline CDR1 and CDR2 sequences are SGHVS and FQNEAQ. CDR3 sequence: CASSLGGPRALFEQYF.